This T cell receptor beta chain is from a study of T cell repertoires in cytomegalovirus infection. Study information: Recently identified HLA-C-restricted CMV epitopes were among the peptides used. Matching HLA type and CMV infection were both indicated by public TCR beta signatures. Study-level results: HLA-C-restricted, CMV-specific TCR beta clonotypes were dominant ex vivo. There were carriers of CMV plus the relevant HLA, and cumulative public TCR beta family frequency identified them.

Germline CDR1 LNHDA, CDR2 SQIVND (reference sequence). Trimming took 6 bases from V and 0 from J; bases not matched to a gene: 18. The CDR3 is made up of 21 amino acids. TCRdb reprocessed the reads with MiXCR, giving one entry per CDR3 protein. The profile covers some 350,000 distinct CDR3 sequences, with 25% to 35% appearing a single time and 15% to 25% taken by the ten largest. Details on this clonotype: Its antigen is undetermined.

This specimen consisted of cultured PBMCs, obtained from culture after CMV antigen stimulation. The origin of this receptor is a human donor in good health (CMV status not recorded). Some clones in this sample may be carry-over from other donors' samples. This rearrangement joins TRBV19 to TRBJ2-1; 12 bases are a match to TRBD2. CDR3 bases: TGTGCCAGTAGCCCTTTAGCTGGGAAGTCGACTAGCGGGAGCTCCTACAATGAGCAGTTCTTC. Its translation is CASSPLAGKSTSGSSYNEQFF.